This T cell receptor beta chain was sequenced during a study of radiation and T cells in renal cell carcinoma. The protocol was immunoSEQ multiplex PCR, while the TCRdb copy is restricted to in-frame clones and leaves out a portion. The sample records about 130,000 clones, about four fifths being singletons. The CDR3 sequence is 15 residues long. Trimming at V came to 4 bases and at J to 0 bases, leaving 2 bases not matched to a gene. Germline values: CDR1 SGHTA, CDR2 FQGTGA. Stated time point: baseline pretreatment blood. Treatment noted: 15 Gy SBRT to primary tumor, nephrectomy 4 weeks later. Study findings and constraints: From baseline, blood top tumor clonotypes peaked at 2 weeks post-radiation.

Worth noting for this clone: Its target is not known.

This TCR was recovered from a woman aged 55-75 years with renal cell carcinoma. The sequencing here drew on blood, taken from a patient whose treatment included radiotherapy and nephrectomy. The rearrangement uses TRBV7-3 and TRBJ2-4; 8 bases align to TRBD1. The CDR3 loop reads CASSSGQEAKNIQYF. In DNA, the CDR3 is TGTGCCAGCAGCTCGGGACAGGAAGCCAAAAACATTCAGTACTTC.